This entry lists 11 T cell receptor beta chains sequenced from one sample in a study. Sequenced by immunoSEQ multiplex PCR; TCRdb stores in-frame clones only, minus some. This table holds about 68,000 clones, around 93% found once. Input material: PBMCs. All receptors derive from a man aged 35 to 55 with rheumatoid arthritis.

The chain combines TRBV7-2 with TRBJ2-1; 9 bases agree with TRBD2. The CDR3 covers 15 residues. Looked up from germline, CDR1 is SGHTA and CDR2 is FQGNSA. Germline trimming cut 3 bases from V and 10 bases from J; bases unmatched to any gene: 10. The CDR3 reads CASSFGTSPLWEQFF. As DNA, the CDR3 is TGTGCCAGCAGCTTCGGGACTAGCCCTTTATGGGAGCAGTTCTTC. The full variable domain, completed using reference TRBV7-2 and TRBJ2-1, is GAGVSQSPSNKVTEKGKDVELRCDPISGHTALYWYRQSLGQGLEFLIYFQGNSAPDKSGLPSDRFSAERTGGSVSTLTIQRTQQEDSAVYLCASSFGTSPLWEQFFGPGTRLTVL.

The DNA for the CDR3 is TGTGCCAGCAGCACCGGGACAGGGGCGGGTGAAAAACTGTTTTTT. It specifies CASSTGTGAGEKLFF. The rearrangement joins TRBV7-8 to TRBJ1-4; TRBD1 matches 10 bases. V trimming: 5 bases; J trimming: 7 bases; junction bases outside the gene matches: 7. CDR1 and CDR2 (germline): SGHVS, FQNEAQ. The CDR3 has 15 residues. The whole variable domain, filled in from reference TRBV7-8 and TRBJ1-4, reads GAGVSQSPRYKVAKRGQDVALRCDPISGHVSLFWYQQALGQGPEFLTYFQNEAQLDKSGLPSDRFFAERPEGSVSTLKIQRTQQEDSAVYLCASSTGTGAGEKLFFGSGTQLSVL.

The CDR3 reads CASSLPGQGLIGYGYTF. CDR3 coding DNA: TGTGCCAGCAGCTTACCAGGACAGGGCCTCATAGGGTATGGCTACACCTTC. This chain uses TRBV7-9 with TRBJ1-2; TRBD1 matches at 8 bases. Germline-derived CDR1 and CDR2 are SEHNR and FQNEAQ (reference sequence). The CDR3 loop spans 17 amino acids. The V and J ends lost 2 bases and 5 bases, in that order; junction bases with no gene match: 13.

The V call is TRBV7-3, the J call TRBJ1-5; D remains unclear. This CDR3 spans 16 amino acids. V dropped 4 bases and J dropped 0 bases, with 13 bases sitting between them. Germline-derived CDR1 and CDR2 are SGHTA and FQGTGA. The DNA for the CDR3 is TGTGCCAGCAGCTCGAAAGTGGTGGCTAGCAATCAGCCCCAGCATTTT. It specifies CASSSKVVASNQPQHF. Complete variable domain (other parts from reference TRBV7-3 and TRBJ1-5): GAGVSQTPSNKVTEKGKYVELRCDPISGHTALYWYRQSLGQGPEFLIYFQGTGAADDSGLPNDRFFAVRPEGSVSTLKIQRTERGDSAVYLCASSSKVVASNQPQHFGDGTRLSIL.

V usage is TRBV24-1 and J usage is TRBJ2-6; D unresolved. Trimming stripped 3 bases from V and 0 bases from J, with 5 bases between. CDR3 length: 15 residues. CDR1 and CDR2 (germline): KGHDR, SFDVKD. CDR3 bases: TGTGCCACCAGTGATAGGATCTCTGGGGCCAACGTCCTGACTTTC. This gives the protein CATSDRISGANVLTF.

CDR3 region: CASSEAPWGNQPQHF. In nucleotides, the CDR3 is TGTGCCAGCAGTGAGGCGCCGTGGGGCAATCAGCCCCAGCATTTT. The rearrangement links TRBV6-1 to TRBJ1-5; no clear D gene. V was clipped by 3 bases and J by 2 bases, with 11 bases between them. This CDR3 has 15 amino acids. Germline loops: CDR1 MNHNS, CDR2 SASEGT.

The J gene is TRBJ2-5, the V gene TRBV12-3 or TRBV12-4; no definite D call. V shed 3 bases and J shed 2 bases, with 7 bases lying between them. CDR3 size: 13 residues. The CDR3 region is CASSFLGQETQYF. Here the CDR3 DNA reads TGTGCCAGCAGTTTTCTGGGGCAAGAGACCCAGTACTTC.

The chain has TRBV28 and TRBJ2-7; D is undetermined. The CDR3 consists of 13 residues. Between the trimmed V and J ends, which lost 4 bases and 6 bases, there was a span of 13 bases. The germline V gene has CDR1 MDHEN and CDR2 SYDVKM. This CDR3 is CASSSVAPGEQYF. In nucleotides, the CDR3 is TGTGCCAGCAGTTCTGTAGCCCCAGGCGAGCAGTACTTC.

V is TRBV4-3 and J is TRBJ1-1; unclear D gene. The V end lost 0 bases, the J end lost 8 bases, and 10 bases lay between the germline ends. CDR3 length: 13 amino acids. The germline V gene encodes CDR1 LGHNA and CDR2 YSLEER. CDR3 in DNA: TGCGCCAGCAGCCAAGATAGCCCTGGGGAAGCTTTCTTT. Translated, it gives CASSQDSPGEAFF.

This sequence joins TRBV19 and TRBJ2-2, with D hard to call. The CDR3 is made up of 16 amino acids. Looked up from germline, CDR1 is LNHDA and CDR2 is SQIVND (reference sequence). The V end was cut by 7 bases, the J end by 4 bases, with 19 bases between. The CDR3 DNA is TGTGCCAGTACCTCAAACTATGCGTTACCCACCGGGGAGCTGTTTTTT. Protein product: CASTSNYALPTGELFF.

The chain is built from TRBV25-1 and TRBJ1-2; 7 nucleotides match TRBD1. Trimming took 5 bases from V and 2 from J; bases not matched to a gene: 5. From germline, CDR1 is MGHDK and CDR2 SYGVNS. The CDR3 spans 14 residues. CDR3: CASSPRDSNYGYTF. The CDR3 region has the DNA TGTGCCAGCAGTCCCCGGGACAGCAACTATGGCTACACCTTC.